These 14 T cell receptor beta chains were all obtained from the same sample, sequenced in a study of PD-1 blockade in classical Hodgkin lymphoma. Noted time point: cycle 4 day 1 (C4D1), after 5 to 7 weeks of nivolumab. With no exception, relapse followed autologous stem cell transplantation in all patients, and brentuximab vedotin exposure varied. Repertoires were generated with immunoSEQ multiplex PCR, while TCRdb's copy carries only in-frame clones and drops some. The data hold tens of thousands of clones, with about 89% observed a single time. The source was peripheral blood mononuclear cells (PBMCs), collected before the fourth cycle of nivolumab. The receptors were gathered from a human donor with classical Hodgkin lymphoma.

This clone was seen only once. V is TRBV4-1 and J is TRBJ2-1; TRBD2 matches 10 bases. Trimming removed 2 bases from V and 4 bases from J; junction bases left unmatched: 11. The CDR3 sequence is 18 residues long. Germline V gene data show CDR1 as MGHRA and CDR2 as YSYEKL. The chain's CDR3 is CASSQLPSTSGFYNEQFF. CDR3 DNA: TGCGCCAGCAGCCAACTCCCTTCGACTAGCGGGTTTTACAATGAGCAGTTCTTC.

This chain uses TRBV11-3 with TRBJ2-5; no clear D. Looked up from germline, CDR1 is SGHNT and CDR2 is YENEEA. The V end was cut by 5 bases, the J end by 0 bases, with 7 bases between. The CDR3 contains 13 residues. CDR3: CASSLSYQETQYF. The CDR3 DNA is TGTGCCAGCAGCCTTAGCTACCAAGAGACCCAGTACTTC.

In its sample, this clone was seen once. The chain couples TRBV7-9 to TRBJ2-7; TRBD2 agrees at 8 bases. CDR3 length: 15 amino acids. Unmatched junction bases numbered 10, after V lost 5 bases and J lost 4 bases. Germline lookup yields CDR1 SEHNR and CDR2 FQNEAQ (reference sequence). The CDR3 DNA is TGTGCCAGCAGCACACAGCGGGAGAAGAGGTACGAGCAGTACTTC. Translated: CASSTQREKRYEQYF.

The chain joins TRBV11-2 to TRBJ2-1, with 7 bases fitting TRBD2. CDR1 and CDR2 (germline): SGHAT, FQNNGV. The V segment lost 1 base and the J segment 8 bases; nucleotides outside the gene matches: 11. This CDR3 region has 16 residues. The CDR3 nucleotides read TGTGCCAGCAGCTTAGGCTCCCGGACTAGAGGGGATGAGCAGTTCTTC. It yields the protein CASSLGSRTRGDEQFF.

The J gene is TRBJ2-1, the V gene TRBV6-5, with D tentatively TRBD1 (6 bases). Germline V gene data show CDR1 as MNHEY and CDR2 as SVGAGI. V lost 4 bases, J lost 8 bases, and 15 bases lay in between. The CDR3 consists of 14 residues. The CDR3: CASSSTLQGHEQFF. The DNA of the CDR3 is TGTGCCAGCAGTTCAACCCTACAGGGCCATGAGCAGTTCTTC.

The gene calls are TRBV11-3 and TRBJ2-5, with D hard to call. Germline V gene sequence: CDR1 SGHNT, CDR2 YENEEA. Deletions cut 0 bases from V and 5 bases from J, with 16 bases between. This CDR3 has 16 amino acids. CDR3 bases: TGTGCCAGCAGCTTAGATCACGAAGTTGCTACGGAGACCCAGTACTTC. As protein: CASSLDHEVATETQYF.

The J gene is TRBJ2-1, the V gene TRBV12-5; D gene unclear. V lost 6 bases to trimming and J lost 2 bases, with 11 bases between them. Germline V gives CDR1 LGHNT, CDR2 FRNRAP. CDR3 length: 14 amino acids. CDR3 protein: CASGSGSAYNEQFF. DNA of the CDR3: TGTGCTAGTGGCTCCGGTAGTGCCTACAATGAGCAGTTCTTC. The full variable domain, its missing parts supplied by reference TRBV12-5 and TRBJ2-1, is DARVTQTPRHKVTEMGQEVTMRCQPILGHNTVFWYRQTMMQGLELLAYFRNRAPLDDSGMPKDRFSAEMPDATLATLKIQPSEPRDSAVYFCASGSGSAYNEQFFGPGTRLTVL.

V is TRBV13 and J is TRBJ2-2, with 9 bases identical to TRBD2. The CDR3 sequence is 17 residues long. Trimming removed 1 base from V and 2 bases from J; junction bases left unmatched: 5. CDR1 PRHDT and CDR2 FYEKMQ come from the germline V gene (reference sequence). The CDR3: CASSLVGLAGNTGELFF. The DNA for the CDR3 is TGTGCCAGCAGCTTAGTAGGGCTAGCGGGAAACACCGGGGAGCTGTTTTTT.

The J gene is TRBJ1-2, the V gene TRBV5-5; 8 bases are shared with TRBD1. J was trimmed by 0 bases and V by 0 bases; bases with no gene match: 10. This CDR3 is 18 amino acids long. Germline V gene lookup returns CDR1 SGHKS and CDR2 YYEKEE (reference sequence). CDR3 sequence: CASSLAGAGGSSNYGYTF. CDR3 nucleotide sequence: TGTGCCAGCAGCTTGGCCGGGGCAGGGGGCTCCTCTAACTATGGCTACACCTTC. Together with reference TRBV5-5 and TRBJ1-2, the CDR3 gives the full variable domain: DAGVTQSPTHLIKTRGQQVTLRCSPISGHKSVSWYQQVLGQGPQFIFQYYEKEERGRGNFPDRFSARQFPNYSSELNVNALLLGDSALYLCASSLAGAGGSSNYGYTFGSGTRLTVV.

This chain links TRBV6-1 with TRBJ2-7, with unresolved D. The CDR3 length is 12 residues. The V and J ends lost 6 bases and 5 bases respectively, with 11 bases between them. Per the germline V gene, CDR1 is MNHNS and CDR2 is SASEGT. In DNA form, the CDR3 reads TGTGCCAGCAGCAGGATCTCTCACGAGCAGTACTTC. Translating gives CASSRISHEQYF.

This chain uses TRBV6-1 with TRBJ2-2; 8 nucleotides match TRBD1. CDR1 is MNHNS and CDR2 is SASEGT in the germline V gene. The length of the CDR3 is 15 residues. The V segment lost 2 bases and the J segment 4 bases; nucleotides outside the gene matches: 3. The CDR3 DNA reads TGTGCCAGCAGTGAACAGGGGGCGCGCACCGGGGAGCTGTTTTTT. This translates into CASSEQGARTGELFF.

The gene calls are TRBV4-1 and TRBJ1-3, with D perhaps TRBD1 (6 bases). V was shortened by 2 bases and J by 0 bases, with 14 bases between the two germline ends. From germline, CDR1 is MGHRA and CDR2 YSYEKL. The CDR3 spans 17 residues. The CDR3 bases are TGCGCCAGCAGCCAAACCCCCCCAGGGGCCTCTGGAAACACCATATATTTT. Residues: CASSQTPPGASGNTIYF.

V and J are TRBV7-2 and TRBJ2-1, with D hard to call. This CDR3 contains 14 residues. Germline CDR1 reads SGHTA; CDR2 reads FQGNSA. V dropped 5 bases and J dropped 4 bases, with 12 bases sitting between them. Here the CDR3 DNA reads TGTGCCAGCAGCCCCGGGCCCATGTACAATGAGCAGTTCTTC. Protein sequence: CASSPGPMYNEQFF.

The chain combines TRBV6-5 with TRBJ1-2, with a weak D call TRBD1 (5 bases). Trimming took 6 bases from V and 2 from J, leaving 13 bases between them. Germline CDR1 MNHEY, CDR2 SVGAGI. There are 14 residues in the CDR3. CDR3 loop: CASSRPGGNYGYTF. Here the CDR3 DNA reads TGTGCCAGCAGCCGACCGGGGGGGAACTATGGCTACACCTTC.